These 19 T cell receptor beta chains came from one sample sequenced in a study of pediatric ulcerative colitis. Assay: immunoSEQ multiplex PCR; the TCRdb copy retains only in-frame clones and omits some. The sample contains 4,500 to 6,000 clones, under 90% of which appear only once. The sample consisted of blood. All receptors come from a girl between 10 and 17 years old who was a control in a study of pediatric ulcerative colitis.

The chain employs TRBV2 and TRBJ2-2; 10 bases line up with TRBD1. The CDR3 length is 14 residues. After removal of 4 bases from V and 4 bases from J, the junction contained 0 bases not matched to a gene. Germline CDR1 SNHLY, CDR2 FYNNEI. The CDR3 DNA is TGTGCCAGCAGTGGGGACAGGGGCACCGGGGAGCTGTTTTTT. Encoded protein: CASSGDRGTGELFF. The whole variable domain, remainder taken from reference TRBV2 and TRBJ2-2, is EPEVTQTPSHQVTQMGQEVILRCVPISNHLYFYWYRQILGQKVEFLVSFYNNEISEKSEIFDDQFSVERPDGSNFTLKIRSTKLEDSAMYFCASSGDRGTGELFFGEGSRLTVL.

The chain carries TRBV18 and TRBJ1-1; TRBD1 is a possible D gene (6 bases). Trimming stripped 1 base from V and 5 bases from J, with 11 bases between. Germline V gene sequence: CDR1 KGHSH, CDR2 LQKENI. CDR3 length: 14 residues. The CDR3 nucleotides are TGTGCCAGCTCACCACGGGACACCGGGACTGAAGCTTTCTTT. This gives the protein CASSPRDTGTEAFF.

The chain couples TRBV19 to TRBJ2-3; 8 positions agree with TRBD2. The CDR3 loop spans 13 amino acids. V lost 6 bases and J lost 4; bases outside the gene matches: 3. From germline, CDR1 is LNHDA and CDR2 SQIVND (reference sequence). The CDR3 nucleotides read TGTGCCAGTAGGCTAGCGGGCCCAGATACGCAGTATTTT. It yields the protein CASRLAGPDTQYF.

The chain uses TRBV7-2 and TRBJ2-5; D may correspond to TRBD1 or TRBD2 (6 bases each). There are 15 residues in the CDR3. CDR1 and CDR2 (germline): SGHTA, FQGNSA. The germline V and J ends were trimmed by 5 bases and 5 bases, with 18 bases remaining between them. CDR3 nucleotide sequence: TGTGCCAGCAGCCGCGAATGGGGGGCCGGGGAGACCCAGTACTTC. Its protein is CASSREWGAGETQYF.

J is TRBJ2-7 and V is TRBV27; a possible D gene is TRBD2 (6 bases). This CDR3 is 13 amino acids long. CDR1 is MNHEY and CDR2 is SMNVEV in the germline V gene (reference sequence). The V end lost 2 bases, the J end lost 4 bases, and 9 bases lay between the germline ends. DNA of the CDR3: TGTGCCAGCAGTTTAGGCCGGGAGTACGAGCAGTACTTC. Encoded protein: CASSLGREYEQYF.

The CDR3: CASTINRGGSYGYTF. CDR3 nucleotide sequence: TGTGCCAGCACAATAAACAGGGGAGGGAGCTATGGCTACACCTTC. V and J are TRBV2 and TRBJ1-2; 7 bases line up with TRBD1. V shed 7 bases, J shed 4 bases, and the junction held 12 bases outside the gene matches. Germline V gives CDR1 SNHLY, CDR2 FYNNEI. The CDR3 has 15 amino acids.

In this sample, this clone turned up a few times. The chain is built from TRBV30 and TRBJ1-1; D is perhaps TRBD1 (5 bases). Trimming took 5 bases from V and 1 from J, leaving 8 bases between them. This CDR3 has 12 residues. The germline CDR1 and CDR2 sequences are GTSNPN and SVGIG (reference sequence). As DNA, the CDR3 is TGTGCCTGGTATACAGGGAACACTGAAGCTTTCTTT. The encoded protein is CAWYTGNTEAFF.

The V gene is TRBV7-9, the J gene TRBJ2-7; TRBD1 aligns across 8 bases. Trimming took 5 bases from V and 3 from J; bases not matched to a gene: 9. Germline V lookup: CDR1 SEHNR, CDR2 FQNEAQ (reference sequence). This CDR3 comprises 15 residues. The CDR3 here is CASSPFDRGRYEQYF. CDR3 nucleotide sequence: TGTGCCAGCAGCCCCTTCGACAGGGGTCGCTACGAGCAGTACTTC.

The chain links TRBV11-2 to TRBJ1-3; D call uncertain. V was trimmed by 4 bases and J by 5 bases, leaving 12 bases between them. The germline V gene has CDR1 SGHAT and CDR2 FQNNGV. The CDR3 consists of 14 residues. This chain's CDR3 is CASSSVSGRNTIYF. In DNA, the CDR3 is TGTGCCAGCAGCTCGGTTAGTGGACGAAACACCATATATTTT.

The chain joins TRBV15 to TRBJ2-1; 15 bases align to TRBD2. CDR1 is LNHNV and CDR2 is YYDKDF in the germline V gene (reference sequence). The CDR3 extends over 15 amino acids. Losses at the gene ends were 4 bases for V and 9 bases for J; bases not matched to a gene: 4. CDR3 sequence: CATSTLGLAGGEQFF. DNA of the CDR3: TGTGCCACCAGCACACTGGGACTAGCGGGAGGTGAGCAGTTCTTC.

The chain recombines TRBV5-1 with TRBJ2-1, with 8 bases identical to TRBD2. V gave up 4 bases and J gave up 4 bases; unmatched junction bases: 7. There are 15 residues in the CDR3. Per the germline V gene, CDR1 is SGHRS and CDR2 is YFSETQ. CDR3 in amino acids: CASSPGTSPYNEQFF. The CDR3 DNA reads as TGCGCCAGCAGCCCCGGGACTAGTCCTTACAATGAGCAGTTCTTC.

The chain combines TRBV27 with TRBJ1-1, with 7 bases that match TRBD1. Germline lookup yields CDR1 MNHEY and CDR2 SMNVEV (reference sequence). V was clipped by 0 bases and J by 4 bases; unmatched bases: 8. The CDR3 spans 16 residues. The DNA for the CDR3 is TGTGCCAGCAGTTTATCACAGGGGATGCGTAGCACTGAAGCTTTCTTT. Protein: CASSLSQGMRSTEAFF.

The chain links TRBV27 to TRBJ1-4, with a tentative D call TRBD1 (6 bases). Trimming removed 5 bases at V and 3 bases at J, with 16 bases between. Germline V gene sequence: CDR1 MNHEY, CDR2 SMNVEV (reference sequence). The CDR3 has 16 amino acids. The CDR3 reads CASSLTRTVANEKLFF. The CDR3 coding sequence is TGTGCCAGCAGTCTTACCCGGACAGTAGCTAATGAAAAACTGTTTTTT.

The CDR3 sequence is CASRGSGAGANVLTF. CDR3 DNA sequence: TGTGCCAGCAGGGGGAGTGGGGCCGGGGCCAACGTCCTGACTTTC. The chain is built from TRBV6-5 and TRBJ2-6; possibly TRBD1 or TRBD2 for D (5 bases each). This CDR3 region has 15 residues. Germline-derived CDR1 and CDR2 are MNHEY and SVGAGI. Trimming took off 6 bases at V and 4 bases at J, with 13 bases between the two ends.

The chain uses TRBV28 and TRBJ2-7; D not certain. Trimming shortened V by 3 bases and J by 0 bases, and 18 bases separated the two germline ends. The length of the CDR3 is 17 residues. The germline CDR1 and CDR2 sequences are MDHEN and SYDVKM. The CDR3 nucleotides are TGTGCCAGCAGTTTCCCTAAGAGGAAGGCCATCTCCTACGAGCAGTACTTC. Translated, it gives CASSFPKRKAISYEQYF.

V usage is TRBV5-1 and J usage is TRBJ1-1; TRBD1 matches 8 bases. CDR3 length: 15 residues. CDR1 is SGHRS, CDR2 YFSETQ, per germline. V gave up 0 bases and J gave up 6 bases; unmatched junction bases: 7. DNA for the CDR3: TGCGCCAGCAGCTTGGCCTCAACAGGGGGGGCTGAAGCTTTCTTT. Protein: CASSLASTGGAEAFF.

The chain couples TRBV5-5 to TRBJ2-2, with 7 bases that match TRBD1. J was trimmed by 7 bases and V by 4 bases; bases with no gene match: 4. This CDR3 is built from 13 residues. The germline V gene has CDR1 SGHKS and CDR2 YYEKEE (reference sequence). The CDR3 region has the DNA TGTGCCAGCAGCCCCCGGGACAGCGGGGAGCTGTTTTTT. Its protein is CASSPRDSGELFF.

The genes are TRBV4-3 and TRBJ2-1; D is uncertain. Germline CDR1 is LGHNA and CDR2 is YSLEER. Trimming shortened V by 4 bases and J by 12 bases, and 13 bases separated the two germline ends. The CDR3 runs to 12 residues. CDR3 in DNA: TGCGCCAGCAGCCGTGACTCTACGAGGCAGTTCTTC. This sequence encodes CASSRDSTRQFF.

The chain carries TRBV9 and TRBJ2-7, with 12 bases that match TRBD2. This CDR3 is built from 14 residues. V was clipped by 2 bases and J by 7 bases; unmatched bases: 4. Germline V CDR1 and CDR2: SGDLS, YYNGEE. CDR3 sequence: CASSVGLAGYEQYF. CDR3 DNA: TGTGCCAGCAGCGTTGGACTAGCGGGATATGAGCAGTACTTC. The full variable domain, with the rest looked up from reference TRBV9 and TRBJ2-7, is DSGVTQTPKHLITATGQRVTLRCSPRSGDLSVYWYQQSLDQGLQFLIQYYNGEERAKGNILERFSAQQFPDLHSELNLSSLELGDSALYFCASSVGLAGYEQYFGPGTRLTVT.